This entry features one T cell receptor (beta chain) sequence. Relative to the germline gene, one junction end is altered; a read error may explain this. Sequencing used immunoSEQ multiplex PCR; TCRdb keeps in-frame clones, though not all of them. The table records roughly 21,000 clones, around 90% of them present only once. The CDR3 length is 16 residues. Germline-derived CDR1 and CDR2 are MDHEN and SYDVKM. The sample belongs to a study of PD-L1 blockade in urothelial cancer. Study as a whole: Patients' prior chemotherapy regimens numbered 0 to 3.

Source: PBMCs, taken around atezolizumab (anti-PD-L1) treatment. The receptor's source is a woman aged 55-70 years with urothelial cancer. This chain links TRBV28 with TRBJ1-2, with D perhaps TRBD1 (5 bases). The CDR3 DNA is TGTGCCAGCGGTTTACCCCAGGGTAAAACTAACTATGGCTACACCTTC. The encoded protein is CASGLPQGKTNYGYTF.